These T cell receptor gamma chains were read from a single sample in a study of Vδ1+ human thymocytes. TCRdb fed the multiplex PCR reads to CATT. This sample has about 36,000 gamma-chain clones; 20% to 25% occur once, and the top ten carry about 2%. The material sequenced was Vdelta1+ gamma-delta thymocytes from the thymus. The origin of the receptors is a girl under three years old who had congenital heart surgery. CDR3s include the opening cysteine and the closing phenylalanine or tryptophan.

v_call cdr3_aa
TRGV3 CATWDRHPNYYKKLF
TRGV2 CATWDRDPTYYKKLF
TRGV8 CATSRWFKIF
TRGV9 CALSGAEKLF
TRGV5 CATWGRKYYKKLF
TRGV2 CATWDGPLCYKKLF
TRGV8 CATWDGLEYYKKLF
TRGV4 CATWDGGAANKKLF
TRGV4 CATWISSDWIKTF
TRGV3 CATWDRLMGTTGWFKIF
TRGV2 CATGMGKLF
TRGV2 CATWDGQWMRWIKTF
TRGV4 CATWDAGSDWIKTF
TRGV3 CATWDRHGSDWIKTF
TRGV4 CATWDGRGYKKLF
TRGV2 CATWDGPPYYKKLF
TRGV2 CATWDGREDYKKLF
TRGV2 CATWDGPRGYYKKLF
TRGV9 CALWEVQMGNKKLF
TRGV3 CATWEGCYKKLF
TRGV3 CATWPQSYKKLF
TRGV8 CATWDSWRLF
TRGV8 CATKSYKKLF
TRGV4 CATWDTPSSDWIKTF
TRGV3 CATWVEKLF
TRGV8 CATWDSLGWASDWIKTF
TRGV2 CATWDVRNYKKLF
TRGV4 CATWDSHSFYYKKLF
TRGV3 CATWDNHRAYYKKLF